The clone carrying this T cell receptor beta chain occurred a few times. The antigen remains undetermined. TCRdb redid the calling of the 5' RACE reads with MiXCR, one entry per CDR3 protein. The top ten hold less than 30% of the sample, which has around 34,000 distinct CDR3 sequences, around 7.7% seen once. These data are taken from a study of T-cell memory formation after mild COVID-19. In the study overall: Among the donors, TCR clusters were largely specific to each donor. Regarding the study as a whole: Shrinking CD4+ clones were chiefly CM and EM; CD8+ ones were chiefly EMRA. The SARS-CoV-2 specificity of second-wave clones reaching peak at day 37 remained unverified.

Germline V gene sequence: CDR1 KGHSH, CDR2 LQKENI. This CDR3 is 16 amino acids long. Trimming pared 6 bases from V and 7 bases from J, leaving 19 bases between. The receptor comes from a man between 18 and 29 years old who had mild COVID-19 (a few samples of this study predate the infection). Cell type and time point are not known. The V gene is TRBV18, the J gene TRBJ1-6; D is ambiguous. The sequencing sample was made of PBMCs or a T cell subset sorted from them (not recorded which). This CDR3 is CASSVRMEAWNSPLHF. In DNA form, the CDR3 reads TGTGCCAGCTCTGTCAGGATGGAGGCTTGGAATTCACCCCTCCACTTT.